This TCR beta chain was documented in a study of vaccination effects on CD4 cells after COVID-19. Overall study context: The authors sampled three convalescent patients early and late after vaccination. Study results and limitations: Among infection- and vaccine-induced clones, marked clonal contraction occurred late after vaccination. The post-vaccine spike-reactive clones of convalescents showed a predominance of new vaccine-induced clones.

Regarding this clone: Antigen specificity is unknown.

J gave up 3 bases and V 4 bases, and 6 bases lay outside the gene matches. This CDR3 contains 16 residues. Germline CDR1 SGHNT, CDR2 YYREEE (reference sequence). Assay: immunoSEQ multiplex PCR; the TCRdb copy retains only in-frame clones and omits some. The sample has some 17,000 clones, just over 75% seen once. Expansion of antigen-specific CD4+ T cells with viral peptide pools was carried out by the ViraFEST assay before sequencing. Cultured cells yielded isolated CD4+ T cells after 10 days. According to PCR results, the person was infected with SARS-CoV-2 between March and December 2020. BNT162b2 vaccine or mRNA-1273 vaccine was given to participants in two doses. A density of about 2.2 million PBMC per well was used; these cells were cultured with 10 IU/ml IL-2 and around 10 ug/ml peptides.

Sample: CD4+ T cells from PBMCs cultured with SARS-CoV-2 spike peptides, taken after COVID-19 vaccination. V usage is TRBV5-4 and J usage is TRBJ2-4; 11 bases map to TRBD2. The clonotype comes from a human donor who had a prior SARS-CoV-2 infection. The CDR3 region has the DNA TGTGCCAGCAGCAAATTAGCGGGAGGGTACAAAAACATTCAGTACTTC. This encodes CASSKLAGGYKNIQYF.